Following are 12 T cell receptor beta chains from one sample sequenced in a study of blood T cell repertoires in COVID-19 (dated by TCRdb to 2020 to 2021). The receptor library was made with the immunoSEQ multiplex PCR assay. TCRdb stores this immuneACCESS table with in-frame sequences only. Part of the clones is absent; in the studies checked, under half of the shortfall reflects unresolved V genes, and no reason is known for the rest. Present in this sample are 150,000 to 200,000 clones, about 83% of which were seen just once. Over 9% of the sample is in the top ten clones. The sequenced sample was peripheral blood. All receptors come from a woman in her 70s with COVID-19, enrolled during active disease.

CDR3 sequence reads: CAWSGPGTANTEAFF. The CDR3 region has the DNA TGTGCCTGGAGTGGTCCGGGGACAGCGAACACTGAAGCTTTCTTT. The rearrangement joins TRBV30 to TRBJ1-1, with 7 bases lining up with TRBD1. With V trimmed by 1 base and J by 1 base, 6 bases remained unmatched. The germline V gene encodes CDR1 GTSNPN and CDR2 SVGIG (reference sequence). This CDR3 has 15 residues.

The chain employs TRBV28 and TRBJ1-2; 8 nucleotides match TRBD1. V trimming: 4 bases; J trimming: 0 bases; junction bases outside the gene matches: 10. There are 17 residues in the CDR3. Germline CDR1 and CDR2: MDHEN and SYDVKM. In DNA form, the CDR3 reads TGTGCCAGCAGTTCACAATCACCGGGACAGGCTAACTATGGCTACACCTTC. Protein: CASSSQSPGQANYGYTF.

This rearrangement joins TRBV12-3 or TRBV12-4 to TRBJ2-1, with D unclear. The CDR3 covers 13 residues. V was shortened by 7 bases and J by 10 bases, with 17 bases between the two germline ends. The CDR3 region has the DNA TGTGCCAGCACCCTCATGATGGGCAGCGAGCAGTTCTTC. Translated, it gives CASTLMMGSEQFF.

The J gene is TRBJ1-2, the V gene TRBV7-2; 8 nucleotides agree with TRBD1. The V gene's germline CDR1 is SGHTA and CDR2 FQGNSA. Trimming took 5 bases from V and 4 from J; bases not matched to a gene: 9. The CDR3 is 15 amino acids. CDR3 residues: CASSPGDRSTYGYTF. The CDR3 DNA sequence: TGTGCCAGCAGCCCGGGGGACAGGTCTACCTATGGCTACACCTTC.

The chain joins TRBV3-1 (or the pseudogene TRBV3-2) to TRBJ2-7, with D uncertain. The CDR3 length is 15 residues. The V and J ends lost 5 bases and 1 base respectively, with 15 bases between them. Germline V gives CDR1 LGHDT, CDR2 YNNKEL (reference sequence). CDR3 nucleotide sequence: TGTGCCAGCAGCGAAGGACCGACTCTGTCCTACGAGCAGTACTTC. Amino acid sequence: CASSEGPTLSYEQYF.

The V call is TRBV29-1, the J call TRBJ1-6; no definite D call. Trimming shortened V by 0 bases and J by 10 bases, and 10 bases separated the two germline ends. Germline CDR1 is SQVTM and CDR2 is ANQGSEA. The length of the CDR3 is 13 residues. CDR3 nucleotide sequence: TGCAGCGTTGAAGAAGAGGGAGGATCACCCCTCCACTTT. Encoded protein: CSVEEEGGSPLHF.

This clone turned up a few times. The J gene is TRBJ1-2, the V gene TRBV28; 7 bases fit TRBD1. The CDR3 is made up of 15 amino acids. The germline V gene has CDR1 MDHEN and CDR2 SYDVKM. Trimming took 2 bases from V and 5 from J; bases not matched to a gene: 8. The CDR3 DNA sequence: TGTGCCAGCAGTTTAAGTTGGGGACAGCGTTATGGCTACACCTTC. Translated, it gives CASSLSWGQRYGYTF.

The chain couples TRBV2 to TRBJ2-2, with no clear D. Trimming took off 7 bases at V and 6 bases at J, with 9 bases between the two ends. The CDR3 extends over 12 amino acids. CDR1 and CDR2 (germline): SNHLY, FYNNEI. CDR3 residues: CASKASAGELFF. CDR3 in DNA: TGTGCCAGCAAAGCGTCAGCCGGGGAGCTGTTTTTT.

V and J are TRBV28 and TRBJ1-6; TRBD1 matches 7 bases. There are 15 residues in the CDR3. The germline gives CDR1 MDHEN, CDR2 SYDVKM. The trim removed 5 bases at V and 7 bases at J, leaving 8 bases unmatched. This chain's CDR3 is CASSPGTERNSPLHF. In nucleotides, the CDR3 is TGTGCCAGCAGTCCCGGGACAGAACGAAATTCACCCCTCCACTTT. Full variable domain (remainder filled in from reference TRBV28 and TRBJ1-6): DVKVTQSSRYLVKRTGEKVFLECVQDMDHENMFWYRQDPGLGLRLIYFSYDVKMKEKGDIPEGYSVSREKKERFSLILESASTNQTSMYLCASSPGTERNSPLHFGNGTRLTVT.

CDR3 sequence (DNA): TGTGCCAGCAGTCAATGGCTTGGAGCTATGAACACTGAAGCTTTCTTT. Amino acid sequence: CASSQWLGAMNTEAFF. J is TRBJ1-1 and V is TRBV6-6; D uncertain. V was shortened by 5 bases and J by 0 bases, with 16 bases between the two germline ends. The CDR3 is 16 amino acids. Germline CDR1 reads MNHNY; CDR2 reads SVGAGI (reference sequence).

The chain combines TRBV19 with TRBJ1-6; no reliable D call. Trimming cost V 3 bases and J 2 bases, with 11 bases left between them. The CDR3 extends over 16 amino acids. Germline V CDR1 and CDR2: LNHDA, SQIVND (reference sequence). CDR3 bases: TGTGCCAGTAGTATGGCATTCGGGACCTATAATTCACCCCTCCACTTT. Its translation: CASSMAFGTYNSPLHF.

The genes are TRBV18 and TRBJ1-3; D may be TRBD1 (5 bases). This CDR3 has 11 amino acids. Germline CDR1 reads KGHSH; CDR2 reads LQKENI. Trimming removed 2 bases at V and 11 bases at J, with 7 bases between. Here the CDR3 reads CASSPGGAIYF. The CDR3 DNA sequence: TGTGCCAGCTCACCAGGAGGGGCCATATATTTT.